The present T cell receptor (beta chain) was sequenced within a study of CD8+ T cells in alopecia areata. Study summary: Those treated were given oral tofacitinib at 5 to 10 mg twice daily. A 6-month off-drug phase came after tofacitinib, which had lasted 6 to 18 months.

Notes on this clone: Its antigen remains unknown.

Regarding the study as a whole: Lesional scalp exceeded normal scalp in clonality, especially in alopecia totalis/universalis.

RNA was extracted and reverse transcribed into cDNA as the sequencing template. Libraries were prepared by immunoSEQ multiplex PCR; TCRdb keeps only in-frame clonotypes and omits some of them. Seen here are around 140,000 clones, around 86% observed once, and the top ten hold around 15%. Alopecia areata patients provided lesional scalp punch biopsies and peripheral blood. This material consisted of CD8+ T cells sorted from blood, taken at week 0. This receptor was obtained from a human donor with alopecia areata.

The CDR3 bases are TGTGCCAGCTGCCCTACAGGGCTCAATCAGCCCCAGCATTTT. This codes for CASCPTGLNQPQHF. This chain connects TRBV27 to TRBJ1-5; D is possibly TRBD1 (6 bases). Looked up from germline, CDR1 is MNHEY and CDR2 is SMNVEV (reference sequence). The CDR3 sequence is 14 residues long. Deletions cut 8 bases from V and 3 bases from J, with 14 bases between.